This TCR beta chain was recorded in a study of T cell changes during pregnancy in multiple sclerosis (dated by TCRdb to between 2019 and 2020). For context, the study as a whole: In women with multiple sclerosis, the researchers looked at how the T cell repertoire shifted as pregnancy progressed.

This clone occurred a few times. This clone's antigen is unknown. The input lacks base qualities; no much larger clone sits a single base away. The library was prepared using the immunoSEQ multiplex PCR assay. TCRdb carries this immuneACCESS record with in-frame sequences only. Its versions omit some clonotypes, under half of them owing to an unresolved V gene in the studies checked, with the rest unexplained. Counted in this sample were tens of thousands of clones; around 94% of them appeared once. Together, the top ten hold just under 0.6% of the sample. The germline V gene (reference sequence) specifies LNHDA as CDR1 and SQIVND as CDR2. From its cysteine to its phenylalanine, the CDR3 spans 13 amino acids. The retained sequence is limited to the CDR3, 39 bases, with the frame set at the first base. Cut back by 5 bases and 2 bases, the V and J ends lie 9 bases apart.

This sample comprised CD4+ T cells from peripheral blood mononuclear cells, obtained in the second trimester of pregnancy. The TCR comes from a female donor with multiple sclerosis, enrolled in a pregnancy study. The V and J segments used are TRBV19 and TRBJ2-5; the D gene is possibly TRBD1, with 5 bases matching. The CDR3 protein is CASSRTLQETQYF. The nucleotide sequence is TGTGCCAGTAGTCGGACATTACAAGAGACCCAGTACTTC.